The subject of this entry is one T cell receptor beta chain. Its specificity is unknown. The source of the sample is a study of cytomegalovirus exposure and HLA in healthy donors. The protocol was immunoSEQ multiplex PCR, while the TCRdb copy is restricted to in-frame clones and leaves out a portion. Among 250,000 to 400,000 clones listed, 88% were seen once. Trimming cost V 0 bases and J 3 bases, with 7 bases left between them. The CDR3 sequence is 13 residues long. CDR1 is SGHRS, CDR2 YFSETQ, per germline. The donors were in the roughly 110-subject validation cohort; that cohort was separate from the approximately 670-subject first cohort. Notes on the study in general: Most TCR sequences were uncommon, yet certain public TCRs appeared in many donors. Cytomegalovirus-associated status was assigned to about 180 TCR beta chains.

The chain recombines TRBV5-1 with TRBJ2-7; D not resolved. The sequence derives from a man younger than 40 in good health and CMV-seronegative. Sample: PBMCs. The CDR3 DNA reads as TGCGCCAGCAGCTTGGTTGGCAGCTACGAGCAGTACTTC. Protein: CASSLVGSYEQYF.